This T cell receptor (beta chain) was recovered during a study of somatic mutations in cytotoxic T cells in rheumatoid arthritis. Study in general: Patients gave 30 ml EDTA peripheral blood immediately after diagnosis, prior to starting treatment. The study's findings and limits: CD8+ T-cell clonality showed no significant difference between rheumatoid arthritis patients and age-matched healthy controls.

Points on this clone: Its specificity is not known.

Method: immunoSEQ multiplex PCR; TCRdb's copy keeps in-frame clones and lacks some. There are roughly 10,000 clones in the sample; 75% to 80% occur only once, and about a third lies in the top ten. Sequenced input: CD8+ T cells sorted from blood. The sequence derives from an adult with rheumatoid arthritis.

CDR3 in amino acids: CASSETGTSVYNEQFF. CDR3 DNA: TGTGCCAGCAGCGAAACCGGGACTAGCGTCTACAATGAGCAGTTCTTC. The rearrangement uses TRBV11-2 and TRBJ2-1; TRBD2 agrees at 10 bases. Per germline, CDR1 SGHAT and CDR2 FQNNGV. The CDR3 spans 16 residues. The J segment lost 3 bases and the V segment lost 5 bases, leaving 7 bases of the junction unmatched.